Given below is one T cell receptor (beta chain) in context. The authors' processing: Reference gene primer amplification gave nucleated cell count estimates. Method: immunoSEQ multiplex PCR; TCRdb's copy keeps in-frame clones and lacks some. V and J calls and clone size are as listed in that table; D and trimming were resolved from the DNA. The sample carries about 59,000 clones, approximately 79% recorded once. The data are from a study of blood T cell repertoires in COVID-19. Overall study context: COVID-19 samples, acute and convalescent, were from the United States, Italy and Spain. T cells, B-cell-depleted T cells, or PBMCs supplied cDNA or gDNA.

V shed 2 bases and J 3 bases; nucleotides not matched to a gene: 10. Germline V lookup: CDR1 SGDLS, CDR2 YYNGEE. The CDR3 extends over 16 amino acids. The TCR comes from a human donor in a cohort sampled during active COVID-19. The chain has TRBV9 and TRBJ2-5, with TRBD2 identical over 7 bases. Sequenced input: peripheral blood. CDR3 residues: CASSVPTMAGEETQYF. CDR3 sequence (DNA): TGTGCCAGCAGCGTCCCAACTATGGCGGGGGAAGAGACCCAGTACTTC.